Described below is a single T cell receptor (beta chain) sequence and its context. The data are from a study of CD4 and CD8 cells across lung adenocarcinoma regions. Via MiXCR, TCRdb re-called the PCR reads, giving one row per CDR3 protein. The sample gives around 25,000 distinct CDR3 sequences, less than 60% of which show up once; around 50% is in the top ten. Localized lung adenocarcinoma, a non-small cell lung cancer, affected the donors. Unmatched junction bases numbered 13, after V lost 4 bases and J lost 6 bases. From germline, CDR1 is SGHRS and CDR2 YFSETQ. This CDR3 spans 17 amino acids. This chain connects TRBV5-1 to TRBJ2-2, with TRBD2 identical over 9 bases. Input material: CD8+ T cells from the center of a lung tumor. The sequence was obtained from a male donor with lung adenocarcinoma. The CD4 and CD8 labels of this study may be unreliable. The CDR3 nucleotides are TGCGCCAGCAGCGCCGGGAGCGGGAGGCCCGGGGCCGGGGAGCTGTTTTTT. It is translated as CASSAGSGRPGAGELFF.